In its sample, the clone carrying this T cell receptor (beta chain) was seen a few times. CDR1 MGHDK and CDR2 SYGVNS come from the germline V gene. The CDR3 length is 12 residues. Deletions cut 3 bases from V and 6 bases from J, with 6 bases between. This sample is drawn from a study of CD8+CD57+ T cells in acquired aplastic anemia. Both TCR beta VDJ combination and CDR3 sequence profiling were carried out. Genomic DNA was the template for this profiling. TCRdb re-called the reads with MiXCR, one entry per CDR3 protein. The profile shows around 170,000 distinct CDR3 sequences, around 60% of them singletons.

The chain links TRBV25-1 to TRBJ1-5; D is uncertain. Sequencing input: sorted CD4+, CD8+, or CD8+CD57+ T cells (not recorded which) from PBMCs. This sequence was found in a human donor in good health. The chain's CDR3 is CASSEGGQPQHF. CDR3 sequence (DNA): TGTGCCAGCAGTGAGGGAGGTCAGCCCCAGCATTTT.